This T cell receptor (beta chain) was sequenced during a study of Ad26.COV2.S vaccination and SARS-CoV-2 variants. For the study at large: Intramuscularly, Ad26.COV2.S was given either once or twice, 56 days apart.

Regarding treatment: 15 to 20 received Ad26.COV2.S at low or high dose, single or two shots; about five received placebo; per-sample allocation not given. On day 63 after the first injection, vaccine and placebo recipients gave samples. An 18-55-year-old adult in Boston served as donor. Produced via immunoSEQ multiplex PCR; TCRdb's table is partial and in-frame only. The data hold about 350,000 clones, with more than 75% observed a single time. This CDR3 contains 13 residues. CDR1 is SEHNR, CDR2 FQNEAQ, per germline (reference sequence). V was shortened by 1 base and J by 5 bases, with 8 bases between the two germline ends.

The chain combines TRBV7-9 with TRBJ1-2; possible D gene TRBD1, 5 bases. The TCR originated in a person aged 18-60 years who received the Ad26.COV2.S COVID-19 vaccine or a placebo. This specimen consisted of peripheral blood, obtained in a trial of Ad26.COV2.S vaccine versus placebo. CDR3 loop: CASSLVTGYGYTF. As DNA, the CDR3 is TGTGCCAGCAGCTTAGTCACAGGTTATGGCTACACCTTC. The variable domain in full, completed from reference TRBV7-9 and TRBJ1-2, reads DTGVSQNPRHKITKRGQNVTFRCDPISEHNRLYWYRQTLGQGPEFLTYFQNEAQLEKSRLLSDRFSAERPKGSFSTLEIQRTEQGDSAMYLCASSLVTGYGYTFGSGTRLTVV.